The sequence of this TCR beta chain was determined in a study of molecular identifiers for immune sequencing clone quantification. Study results and limitations: Jurkat TCR RNA spiked in from one cell could reportedly be detected among about 1.1 million naive cells.

This CDR3 contains 18 residues. Germline V gives CDR1 LNHDA, CDR2 SQIVND (reference sequence). V was pared by 9 bases and J by 5 bases, with 20 bases of the junction left unmatched. This clonotype was seen a single time. The target antigen is unknown. TCRdb called the PCR reads again in MiXCR, with one record for every CDR3 protein. The table includes around 460,000 distinct CDR3 sequences, less than 30% detected once. Naive CD8 libraries were made from around 20,000 to 1,000,000 sorted cells, and they used 10%, 30% or 50% RNA. Based on a CD8+CD4-CCR7+CD45RA+ profile, naive CD8 T cells were sorted. The rearrangement links TRBV19 to TRBJ1-5; 9 bases are shared with TRBD1. This TCR came from a human donor in good health. Some libraries in this study had Jurkat cell RNA spiked in. Sequenced sample: naive CD8+ T cells from blood, with Jurkat cell RNA spiked in. As for subset: FACS-sorted CD8+CD4-CCR7+CD45RA+ naive T cells. The CDR3 DNA follows: TGTGCCAGACTCGCCGGGACAGGGAATTGTCCTAAGGATCAGCCCCAGCATTTT. It codes for CARLAGTGNCPKDQPQHF.